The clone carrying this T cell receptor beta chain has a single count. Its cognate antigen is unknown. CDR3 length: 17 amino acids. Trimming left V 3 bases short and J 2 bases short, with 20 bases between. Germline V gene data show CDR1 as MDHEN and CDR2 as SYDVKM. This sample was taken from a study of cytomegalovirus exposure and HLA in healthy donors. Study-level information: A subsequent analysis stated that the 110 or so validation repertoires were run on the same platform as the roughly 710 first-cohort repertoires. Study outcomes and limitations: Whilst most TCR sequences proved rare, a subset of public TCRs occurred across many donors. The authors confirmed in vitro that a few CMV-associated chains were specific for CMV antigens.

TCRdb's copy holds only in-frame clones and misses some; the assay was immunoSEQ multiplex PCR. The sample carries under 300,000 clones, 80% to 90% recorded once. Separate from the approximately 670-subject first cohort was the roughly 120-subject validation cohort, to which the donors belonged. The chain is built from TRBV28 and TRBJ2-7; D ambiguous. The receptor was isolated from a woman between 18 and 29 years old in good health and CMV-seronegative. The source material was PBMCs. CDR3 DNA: TGTGCCAGCAGTTTGGGCCCTCGCTGGCAGCAGCCCTACGAGCAGTACTTC. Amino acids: CASSLGPRWQQPYEQYF.